The 11 T cell receptor beta chains reported below all come from one sample, sequenced in a study of control samples from healthy donors and cancer patients. Sequencing used immunoSEQ multiplex PCR; TCRdb keeps in-frame clones, though not all of them. The top ten clones hold more than 15% of a sample with some 70,000 clones, nearly 85% of them seen once. The sequencing input was blood. The receptors were gathered from a man aged 55 to 70 in good health.

The chain uses TRBV29-1 and TRBJ2-4; TRBD2 aligns across 8 bases. With V trimmed by 5 bases and J by 8 bases, 14 bases remained unmatched. The V gene's germline CDR1 is SQVTM and CDR2 ANQGSEA. The CDR3 length is 15 residues. The chain's CDR3 is CSVLAGRGAGDIQYF. Here the CDR3 DNA reads TGCAGCGTTCTCGCCGGGAGGGGGGCCGGGGACATTCAGTACTTC.

The V call is TRBV2, the J call TRBJ2-2, with 13 nucleotides matching TRBD2. Germline V gene lookup returns CDR1 SNHLY and CDR2 FYNNEI. Trimming removed 7 bases from V and 7 bases from J; junction bases left unmatched: 3. CDR3 size: 14 residues. The CDR3 DNA sequence: TGTGCCAGCAACGGACTAGCGGGAGTCGGGGAGCTGTTTTTT. It encodes CASNGLAGVGELFF. The full variable domain, with the rest looked up from reference TRBV2 and TRBJ2-2, is EPEVTQTPSHQVTQMGQEVILRCVPISNHLYFYWYRQILGQKVEFLVSFYNNEISEKSEIFDDQFSVERPDGSNFTLKIRSTKLEDSAMYFCASNGLAGVGELFFGEGSRLTVL.

In nucleotides, the CDR3 is TGTGCCAGCAGTTTAGAGAGAGAAACAGATACGCAGTATTTT. This translates into CASSLERETDTQYF. J is TRBJ2-3 and V is TRBV28; no reliable D call. Deletions cut 2 bases from V and 3 bases from J, with 9 bases between. Germline CDR1 MDHEN, CDR2 SYDVKM. The CDR3 contains 14 residues.

V usage is TRBV6-5 and J usage is TRBJ2-1; 9 nucleotides agree with TRBD2. CDR3 length: 15 residues. The germline gives CDR1 MNHEY, CDR2 SVGAGI. V dropped 6 bases and J dropped 7; count of bases not matched to a gene: 10. CDR3 in DNA: TGTGCCAGCAGCCCCAGAGGTAGCGGGAGTAATGAGCAGTTCTTC. This codes for CASSPRGSGSNEQFF.

V gene TRBV25-1 combines with J gene TRBJ2-1, with D unresolved. Trimming left V 6 bases short and J 6 bases short, with 6 bases between. Germline V gene sequence: CDR1 MGHDK, CDR2 SYGVNS. The CDR3 totals 11 residues. The CDR3 protein is CASSELNEQFF. The CDR3, as DNA: TGTGCCAGCAGCGAGCTCAATGAGCAGTTCTTC.

With regard to this clone: Different DNA sequences within this sample yield the same CDR3. The chain recombines TRBV5-1 with TRBJ2-6; tentatively, D is TRBD2 (5 bases). The CDR3 loop spans 16 amino acids. V lost 0 bases, J lost 2 bases, and 9 bases lay in between. CDR1 and CDR2 (germline): SGHRS, YFSETQ. CDR3 nucleotide sequence: TGCGCCAGCAGCTTGGGTCAGGAGGCTGGGGCCAACGTCCTGACTTTC. As protein: CASSLGQEAGANVLTF. The full variable domain, its missing parts supplied by reference TRBV5-1 and TRBJ2-6, is KAGVTQTPRYLIKTRGQQVTLSCSPISGHRSVSWYQQTPGQGLQFLFEYFSETQRNKGNFPGRFSGRQFSNSRSEMNVSTLELGDSALYLCASSLGQEAGANVLTFGAGSRLTVL.

The V gene is TRBV29-1, the J gene TRBJ1-5; D not resolved. Trimming pared 1 base from V and 4 bases from J, leaving 5 bases between. This CDR3 comprises 12 residues. CDR1 SQVTM and CDR2 ANQGSEA come from the germline V gene. Here the CDR3 DNA reads TGCAGCGTTGAAGGCCCAAATCAGCCCCAGCATTTT. This encodes CSVEGPNQPQHF.

J is TRBJ1-2 and V is TRBV28; D is unresolved. The length of the CDR3 is 11 residues. Trimming shortened V by 5 bases and J by 8 bases, and 9 bases separated the two germline ends. The V gene's germline CDR1 is MDHEN and CDR2 SYDVKM. DNA for the CDR3: TGTGCCAGCAGTCCTGAACGGGGCTACACCTTC. This gives the protein CASSPERGYTF.

The chain employs TRBV7-9 and TRBJ2-7; 7 bases are shared with TRBD1. The CDR3 extends over 16 amino acids. Germline CDR1 is SEHNR and CDR2 is FQNEAQ (reference sequence). J gave up 3 bases and V 0 bases, and 8 bases lay outside the gene matches. The CDR3 is CASSLARGQSLYEQYF. The CDR3 DNA reads TGTGCCAGCAGCTTAGCTAGGGGACAGAGCCTCTACGAGCAGTACTTC.

This chain uses TRBV5-6 with TRBJ1-5; D not certain. Trimming left V 3 bases short and J 9 bases short, with 16 bases between. Looked up from germline, CDR1 is SGHDT and CDR2 is YYEEEE. This CDR3 is 14 amino acids long. In DNA form, the CDR3 reads TGTGCCAGCAGCTCGGCCGGGTCCCTTGGGCCCCAGCATTTT. This gives the protein CASSSAGSLGPQHF. Using reference TRBV5-6 and TRBJ1-5 for the parts outside the CDR3, the full variable domain is DAGVTQSPTHLIKTRGQQVTLRCSPKSGHDTVSWYQQALGQGPQFIFQYYEEEERQRGNFPDRFSGHQFPNYSSELNVNALLLGDSALYLCASSSAGSLGPQHFGDGTRLSIL.

The gene calls are TRBV3-1 (or the pseudogene TRBV3-2) and TRBJ2-6; TRBD1 is a possible D gene (5 bases). Deletions cut 2 bases from V and 4 bases from J, with 12 bases between. The CDR3 runs 16 residues. The germline V gene encodes CDR1 LGHDT and CDR2 YNNKEL (reference sequence). Here the CDR3 DNA reads TGTGCCAGCAGCCAACAGGGTAGGGTAGGGGCCAACGTCCTGACTTTC. Translating gives CASSQQGRVGANVLTF.